These T cell receptor beta chains were read from a single sample in a study of blood T cell repertoires in COVID-19. Clones were read by immunoSEQ multiplex PCR, and TCRdb kept only the in-frame ones, dropping some. The repertoire holds around 260,000 clones, with approximately 83% as singletons. The sample was PBMCs or T cells enriched from blood (not recorded which). The receptors stem from a young woman who had recovered from COVID-19. The CDR3 runs from the conserved cysteine through the conserved F or W. A D gene is named only where the DNA matches it firmly. The size of a clone is reported for some rows only, either as once, few or many, or as a class for expanded clones.

clone_size	j_call	d_call	v_call	cdr3_nt	cdr3_aa
once	TRBJ1-1	-	TRBV29-1	TGCAGCGTTGACTCTTGGGGGGGCTTGCAAACTGAAGCTTTCTTT	CSVDSWGGLQTEAFF
-	TRBJ2-7	TRBD1	TRBV11-2	TGTGCCAGCAGCCAGGACAGGTTCAACGAGCAGTACTTC	CASSQDRFNEQYF
-	TRBJ1-2	-	TRBV28	TGTGCCAGCAGTCACGGGAACCATGGCTACACCTTC	CASSHGNHGYTF
-	TRBJ2-3	TRBD2	TRBV6-4	TGTGCCAGCAGGGGGACTAGCGTGTATAGCACAGATACGCAGTATTTT	CASRGTSVYSTDTQYF
-	TRBJ2-3	-	TRBV11-2	TGTGCCAGCAGACCTGCGGGGGCGCGGACAGATACGCAGTATTTT	CASRPAGARTDTQYF
-	TRBJ1-2	-	TRBV28	TGTGCCAGCAGTTTACCCTTGCCCACAATACGATCGAACTATGGCTACACCTTC	CASSLPLPTIRSNYGYTF
-	TRBJ2-5	-	TRBV27	TGTGCCAGCAGTTTACAGGGAGGAGTGGGGCACCAAGAGACCCAGTACTTC	CASSLQGGVGHQETQYF
many	TRBJ2-5	TRBD2	TRBV29-1	TGCAGCGTTAAGAGCGGGATAGGGCGGGAGACCCAGTACTTC	CSVKSGIGRETQYF
-	TRBJ1-5	TRBD1	TRBV5-8	TGTGCCAGCAGAACAGGGGGCCTCAATCAGCCCCAGCATTTT	CASRTGGLNQPQHF
-	TRBJ1-1	-	TRBV6-5	TGTGCCAGCAGTTACTCTCAGGCGTACCTCTTCGAAGCTTTCTTT	CASSYSQAYLFEAFF
-	TRBJ2-7	-	TRBV6-5	TGTGCCAGCAAACCCTTCGGGACTGCTTACGAGCAGTACTTC	CASKPFGTAYEQYF
-	TRBJ1-1	-	TRBV10-2	TGCGCCAGCAGAAACGTCGGCACTGAAGCTTTCTTT	CASRNVGTEAFF
once	TRBJ1-2	-	TRBV28	TGTGCCAGCAGTTTTTGGGCCTCAGTCTATGGCTACACCTTC	CASSFWASVYGYTF
few	TRBJ2-2	TRBD1	TRBV19	TGTGCCACCAATCCCTGGACAGGGGAAACCGGGGAGCTGTTTTTT	CATNPWTGETGELFF
-	TRBJ1-3	TRBD1	TRBV10-3	TGTGCCATCCGCCTCCAGGGGGAGTCTGGAAACACCATATATTTT	CAIRLQGESGNTIYF
-	TRBJ2-4	TRBD1	TRBV9	TGTGCCAGCAGCGCCCGGGACAGGGGATTATTAAATATTCAGTACTTC	CASSARDRGLLNIQYF
-	TRBJ2-7	TRBD2	TRBV27	TGTGCCAGCAGCAGACTAGCGGTCCACGAGCAGTACTTC	CASSRLAVHEQYF
few	TRBJ1-5	-	TRBV7-6	TGTGCCAGCAGCTTAGGTCAGGGGTCCAATCAGCCCCAGCATTTT	CASSLGQGSNQPQHF
-	TRBJ1-1	TRBD1	TRBV3-1/TRBV3-2	TGTGCCAGCAGCCCTGGGACAGAGATATTGAACACTGAAGCTTTCTTT	CASSPGTEILNTEAFF
-	TRBJ2-7	TRBD1	TRBV5-1	TGCGCCAGCAGCTCTACAGGGGACTACGAGCAGTACTTC	CASSSTGDYEQYF
-	TRBJ1-6	-	TRBV3-1/TRBV3-2	TGTGCCAGCAGCCCCGGTCGGACAGTTAATTCACCCCTCCACTTT	CASSPGRTVNSPLHF
-	TRBJ1-2	-	TRBV6-6	TGTGCCAGCAGTTACTCAACAGGCCCTAACTATGGCTACACCTTC	CASSYSTGPNYGYTF
-	TRBJ1-5	TRBD1	TRBV6-6	TGTGCCAGCAGTCGAACAGGGGCAGACCTTAGCAATCAGCCCCAGCATTTT	CASSRTGADLSNQPQHF
-	TRBJ1-6	TRBD1	TRBV7-2	TGTGCCAGCAGCTTAAGCGCGACAGGGAATTCACCCCTCCACTTT	CASSLSATGNSPLHF
-	TRBJ2-1	TRBD1	TRBV4-2	TGTGCCAGCAGACGACAGGGGGCGACCGTTCCCTACAATGAGCAGTTCTTC	CASRRQGATVPYNEQFF
-	TRBJ2-2	-	TRBV24-1	TGTGCCACCAGTGATGAGGCTGATGCTAGGACCGGGGAGCTGTTTTTT	CATSDEADARTGELFF
-	TRBJ2-7	-	TRBV28	TGTGCCAGCAGTGGATCGGGACTTTTAGAGGTCTACGAGCAGTACTTC	CASSGSGLLEVYEQYF
few	TRBJ1-1	-	TRBV6-1	TGTGCCAGCAGTGACGTGAGTCAGAACACTGAAGCTTTCTTT	CASSDVSQNTEAFF
-	TRBJ1-6	TRBD1	TRBV10-3	TGTGCCATCAGTGAGTCACAGGGGATGAATAATTCACCCCTCCACTTT	CAISESQGMNNSPLHF
-	TRBJ1-6	-	TRBV19	TGTGCCAGTAGTATATTGCGGGCCGACGGGGGATCACCCCTCCACTTT	CASSILRADGGSPLHF
-	TRBJ1-6	-	TRBV6-5	TGTGCCAGCAGTTCCCCCGGCTCCTATAATTCACCCCTCCACTTT	CASSSPGSYNSPLHF
-	TRBJ1-2	TRBD1	TRBV24-1	TGTGCCACCAGCCAGCCGACAGGGAAGTCCTATGGCTACACCTTC	CATSQPTGKSYGYTF
-	TRBJ2-1	-	TRBV27	TGTGCCAGTAAACCTGGGCAGTCCTACAATGAGCAGTTCTTC	CASKPGQSYNEQFF
-	TRBJ1-1	-	TRBV28	TGTGCCAGCAGTTTAATATATGGGGCTGGCACTGAAGCTTTCTTT	CASSLIYGAGTEAFF
-	TRBJ1-6	-	TRBV28	TGTGCCAGCAGCCCCCCAGGGTTACCCCTCCACTTT	CASSPPGLPLHF
-	TRBJ2-3	TRBD2	TRBV6-5	TGTGCCAGCAGTACTAGCGGGGGGACCGCAGATACGCAGTATTTT	CASSTSGGTADTQYF
-	TRBJ2-5	TRBD2	TRBV10-3	TGTGCCATCAAAAGTAGCGGGGGCCCACAAGAGACCCAGTACTTC	CAIKSSGGPQETQYF
-	TRBJ2-3	TRBD2	TRBV5-4	TGTGCCAGCAGCTTGGGTAGCGGGGTTGATACGCAGTATTTT	CASSLGSGVDTQYF
-	TRBJ1-5	TRBD1	TRBV28	TGTGCCAGCAGCCTGGACAGGGGGGTTCAGCCCCAGCATTTT	CASSLDRGVQPQHF
-	TRBJ1-1	-	TRBV19	TGTGCCAGTAGTCCGTGGAGAGGGAACACTGAAGCTTTCTTT	CASSPWRGNTEAFF
-	TRBJ2-7	TRBD2	TRBV13	TGTGCCAGCAGCCAGGGACTAGCGGGGGACTACGAGCAGTACTTC	CASSQGLAGDYEQYF
-	TRBJ1-6	TRBD1	TRBV20-1	TGCAGTGCTAGTTCGTTACAGGGGGCTGATTCACCCCTCCACTTT	CSASSLQGADSPLHF
-	TRBJ1-1	TRBD1	TRBV25-1	TGTGCCAGCAGCAAGTGGGCAGGGGGCGGGACTGAAGCTTTCTTT	CASSKWAGGGTEAFF
-	TRBJ1-1	-	TRBV7-2	TGTGCCAGCAGCCAACAGACAGTACGGAGTGAAGCTTTCTTT	CASSQQTVRSEAFF
-	TRBJ2-7	TRBD2	TRBV7-8	TGTGCCAGCAGCTTAGTGTCGGCGGGAGGTACCTACGAGCAGTACTTC	CASSLVSAGGTYEQYF
-	TRBJ2-7	TRBD1	TRBV27	TGTGCCAGCAGTTTATCGCCTCCCGGGACAGGGGCCTACGAGCAGTACTTC	CASSLSPPGTGAYEQYF
-	TRBJ1-2	TRBD1	TRBV30	TGTGCCTGGAGTGTCACTCAGGGGGCGCGGGGCTACACCTTC	CAWSVTQGARGYTF
-	TRBJ1-3	-	TRBV10-2	TGCGCCTCCCAAGAAGACAGCTATGGAAACACCATATATTTT	CASQEDSYGNTIYF
once	TRBJ1-2	TRBD1	TRBV27	TGTGCCAGCAGTTTATCTGGTGGGTCGTCGACAGGGTTTCTATATGGCTACACCTTC	CASSLSGGSSTGFLYGYTF
few	TRBJ1-4	-	TRBV18	TGTGCCAGCTCCCCCGGGTTCGGTGAAAAACTGTTTTTT	CASSPGFGEKLFF
-	TRBJ1-1	-	TRBV23-1	TGCGCCAGCAGTCCTCGGTACAGAGAGGCTTTCTTT	CASSPRYREAFF
-	TRBJ2-3	TRBD2	TRBV4-1	TGCGCCAGCAGCCAAGATGGCACTAGCGGGGGGGCAGATACGCAGTATTTT	CASSQDGTSGGADTQYF
-	TRBJ1-6	-	TRBV19	TGTGCCAGTAGTTCCGTGGGGGCGCGAGCTGGCCTCTATAATTCACCCCTCCACTTT	CASSSVGARAGLYNSPLHF
-	TRBJ2-4	-	TRBV19	TGTGCCAGTAGTATGGACTATCTAGCCAAAAACATTCAGTACTTC	CASSMDYLAKNIQYF